The rows below give T cell receptor beta chains drawn from one sample of a study of spatial heterogeneity in lung cancer. TCRdb recomputed calls from the 5' RACE reads with MiXCR, one row per CDR3 protein. The table lists about 11,000 distinct CDR3 sequences, more than 15% of them singletons, with around 52% in the top ten. The sequencing used PBMCs, collected at surgery. The source is a male donor with early-stage non-small cell lung cancer. The CDR3 runs from the conserved cysteine through the conserved F or W. A D gene is named only where the DNA matches it firmly. Rows may omit the clone size; those that give it use once, few, many or a size class.

size	J	V	D	CDR3	DNA
once	TRBJ1-6	TRBV7-8	TRBD1	CASSLRDSVAPLHF	TGTGCCAGCAGCCTAAGGGACAGCGTAGCACCCCTCCACTTT
many	TRBJ1-2	TRBV27	NA	CASSRTEDYGYTF	TGTGCCAGCAGCCGTACAGAAGACTATGGCTACACCTTC
few	TRBJ2-5	TRBV11-2	NA	CASKDREVQETQYF	TGTGCCAGCAAAGACAGGGAGGTACAAGAGACCCAGTACTTC
NA	TRBJ2-3	TRBV7-3	NA	CASSLSISADTQYF	TGTGCCAGCAGCTTAAGTATTAGCGCAGATACGCAGTATTTT
NA	TRBJ2-1	TRBV9	NA	CASSVAGQTFSYNEQFF	TGTGCCAGCAGCGTAGCTGGGCAGACCTTCTCCTACAATGAGCAGTTCTTC
many	TRBJ2-6	TRBV3-1	NA	CASSQVWAGANVLTF	TGTGCCAGCAGCCAAGTGTGGGCTGGGGCCAACGTCCTGACTTTC
once	TRBJ1-6	TRBV28	NA	CASSPGVYTLHF	TGTGCCAGCAGTCCCGGGGTCTATACCCTCCACTTT
once	TRBJ2-7	TRBV3-1	TRBD2	CASSQVGGGRANDEQYF	TGTGCCAGCAGCCAAGTAGGTGGCGGGAGGGCAAACGACGAGCAGTACTTC
NA	TRBJ1-1	TRBV12-3/TRBV12-4	NA	CASTLGGTEAFF	TGTGCCAGCACCTTGGGAGGGACTGAAGCTTTCTTT
NA	TRBJ2-4	TRBV6-5	TRBD2	CATTLTWSGGAKNIQYF	TGTGCCACCACTTTAACCTGGAGCGGGGGAGCCAAAAACATTCAGTACTTC
NA	TRBJ2-3	TRBV9	TRBD1	CASSVGQGGPDTQYF	TGTGCCAGCAGCGTTGGACAGGGGGGCCCAGATACGCAGTATTTT
many	TRBJ2-1	TRBV12-3/TRBV12-4	TRBD1	CASSRQGKGYNEQFF	TGTGCCAGCAGTAGACAGGGAAAGGGCTACAATGAGCAGTTCTTC
NA	TRBJ2-3	TRBV7-2	TRBD2	CASSLIAGGQVDTQYF	TGTGCCAGCAGCTTGATAGCGGGAGGGCAAGTGGATACGCAGTATTTT
many	TRBJ2-7	TRBV11-2	NA	CASSPSVEQYF	TGTGCCAGCAGCCCCTCTGTCGAGCAGTACTTC
NA	TRBJ2-2	TRBV9	NA	CASSVEGNRNTGELFF	TGTGCCAGCAGCGTAGAGGGGAATCGGAACACCGGGGAGCTGTTTTTT
many	TRBJ1-5	TRBV7-6	NA	CASSLGHINQPQHF	TGTGCCAGCAGCTTAGGGCATATCAATCAGCCCCAGCATTTT
few	TRBJ1-2	TRBV11-2	NA	CASSLALGTNYGYTF	TGTGCCAGCAGCTTAGCGCTGGGGACGAACTATGGCTACACCTTC
few	TRBJ2-3	TRBV18	NA	CASSPPSTPDTQYF	TGTGCCAGCTCACCACCGTCGACACCAGATACGCAGTATTTT
many	TRBJ2-7	TRBV6-6	NA	CASSGPGQLYEQYF	TGTGCCAGCAGTGGACCGGGACAACTCTACGAGCAGTACTTC
few	TRBJ2-7	TRBV12-3/TRBV12-4	NA	CASGDHEQYF	TGTGCCAGCGGGGACCACGAGCAGTACTTC